A selection of T cell receptor beta chains follows, all from one sample in a study of human T cells and chemical hapten exposure. One entry per CDR3 protein, called by TCRdb with MiXCR from the RACE reads. Altogether around 380,000 distinct CDR3 sequences are present, around 5.5% being singletons, with the ten largest covering about 8.2%. The sample consisted of whole blood, taken in connection with sensitization to the hapten diphenylcyclopropenone (DPC). The receptors were sampled from a woman aged 18-30 years with alopecia areata. Some clones in this sample may be carry-over from other donors' samples. Both conserved end residues are part of each CDR3. The D gene is left open where the match is weak. Size is omitted from some rows. Given values are once, few, many or a class for expanded clones.

d_call	v_call	j_call	clone_size	cdr3_nt	cdr3_aa
NA	TRBV28	TRBJ2-7	many	TGTGCCAGCAGTCTCACCGGGAATTTTGTGGCCTACGAGCAGTACTTC	CASSLTGNFVAYEQYF
NA	TRBV28	TRBJ2-7	many	TGTGCCATCTCGAGGGGGATAGGACCTTACGAGCAGTACTTC	CAISRGIGPYEQYF
TRBD2	TRBV20-1	TRBJ2-1	NA	TGCAGTGCCCAGCGGGGGGTGGACAATGAGCAGTTCTTC	CSAQRGVDNEQFF
TRBD1	TRBV6-2/TRBV6-3	TRBJ1-1	many	TGTGCCAGCAGTTACGGTTCGGAGACAGGGGGCTCTGAAGCTTTCTTT	CASSYGSETGGSEAFF
TRBD1	TRBV25-1	TRBJ2-3	NA	TGTGCCAGCAGTGTTACAGGGGCAGATACGCAGTATTTT	CASSVTGADTQYF
NA	TRBV29-1	TRBJ1-1	NA	TGCAGCGTTGTTTTACAGCTGAACACTGAAGCTTTCTTT	CSVVLQLNTEAFF
NA	TRBV28	TRBJ2-7	many	TGTGCCAGCACCGCGACAGGTAGCTCCTACGAGCAGTACTTC	CASTATGSSYEQYF
NA	TRBV7-9	TRBJ1-4	many	TGTGCCAGCAGCAAACAGGGTTCAAATGAAAAACTGTTTTTT	CASSKQGSNEKLFF
NA	TRBV10-3	TRBJ1-1	few	TGTGCCATCAGTGAGATCCCTAGTACTGAAGCTTTCTTT	CAISEIPSTEAFF
NA	TRBV7-2	TRBJ1-1	NA	TGTGCCAGCAATTACGCTACTGAAGCTTTCTTT	CASNYATEAFF
NA	TRBV6-5	TRBJ1-2	many	TGTGCCAGCAGTTACATGCAGGGCTTTAACTATGGCTACACCTTC	CASSYMQGFNYGYTF
NA	TRBV24-1	TRBJ1-5	NA	TGTGCCACCAGTGCCGGAGGGCATCAGCCCCAGCATTTT	CATSAGGHQPQHF
NA	TRBV20-1	TRBJ1-3	few	TGCAGTGCTAGAGAGAGCCCTGGAAACACCATATATTTT	CSARESPGNTIYF
NA	TRBV9	TRBJ2-3	NA	TGTGCCAGCAGCGTAGCTAGCCCCGATACGCAGTATTTT	CASSVASPDTQYF
NA	TRBV12-3/TRBV12-4	TRBJ1-1	NA	TGTGCCAGCAGTCCCCGCCTATATACGGCTTTCTTT	CASSPRLYTAFF
NA	TRBV12-3/TRBV12-4	TRBJ2-3	few	TGTGCCAGCAGGGGGTGGGTCGATCGGACAGATACGCAGTATTTT	CASRGWVDRTDTQYF
NA	TRBV29-1	TRBJ2-6	many	TGCAGCGTTGTTTCCGGGGCTGGGGCCAACGTCCTGACTTTC	CSVVSGAGANVLTF
NA	TRBV27	TRBJ2-6	NA	TGTGCCAGCAGTTTTGAACGGCCCTCTGGGGCCAACGTCCTGACTTTC	CASSFERPSGANVLTF
NA	TRBV7-9	TRBJ1-5	few	TGTGCCAGCAGCTTTCTATCCCAGCCCCAGCATTTT	CASSFLSQPQHF
NA	TRBV28	TRBJ2-7	NA	TGTGCCAGCAGGAAGAAGACAGGAGGTCCCTACGAGCAGTACTTC	CASRKKTGGPYEQYF
NA	TRBV25-1	TRBJ1-1	few	TGTGCCAGCCGTGGGGGGTTCCCTGAAGCTTTCTTT	CASRGGFPEAFF
TRBD1	TRBV6-5	TRBJ1-1	few	TGTGCCAGCAGTTGGACAGGCCCCACTGAAGCTTTCTTT	CASSWTGPTEAFF
TRBD2	TRBV20-1	TRBJ2-7	NA	TGCAGTGCTTTAGCGGGGGCTTCCTACGAGCAGTACTTC	CSALAGASYEQYF
NA	TRBV5-1	TRBJ1-2	few	TGCGCCAGCAGCATGGGACTTTACTATGGCTACACCTTC	CASSMGLYYGYTF
NA	TRBV2	TRBJ2-3	many	TGTGCCAGCAGTTCGACAGAAGCGACGCAGTATTTT	CASSSTEATQYF
NA	TRBV4-3	TRBJ2-3	few	TGCGCCAGCAGCCAAGATTTCCTAGTATCTCTTCCCCAGTATTTT	CASSQDFLVSLPQYF
TRBD2	TRBV10-3	TRBJ2-3	many	TGTGCCATCAATACCAGCGGGGGCGGCACAGATACGCAGTATTTT	CAINTSGGGTDTQYF
NA	TRBV11-3	TRBJ2-1	NA	TGTGCCAGCAGCTTAGTAGGCCAGAGGGGCTCCTACAATGAGCAGTTCTTC	CASSLVGQRGSYNEQFF
NA	TRBV7-2	TRBJ2-1	few	TGTGCCAGCAGCTTGACGAGGGGGGAAGTCTACAATGAGCAGTTCTTC	CASSLTRGEVYNEQFF
TRBD1	TRBV4-3	TRBJ1-6	NA	TGCGCCAGCAGCCAGGCGGACAGGGGGAATTCACCCCTCCACTTT	CASSQADRGNSPLHF
TRBD1	TRBV6-2/TRBV6-3	TRBJ1-5	NA	TGTGCCAGCAGTTACCCCCGGGACAGGCTCATTCATGGTCTGATTCGTCAGCCCCAGCATTTT	CASSYPRDRLIHGLIRQPQHF
TRBD2	TRBV7-9	TRBJ2-7	many	TGTGCCAGCAGCTCTAGCGGGGGGGCCGAGCAGTACTTC	CASSSSGGAEQYF
TRBD1	TRBV12-3/TRBV12-4	TRBJ2-5	NA	TGTGCCAGCAGCCCTGGGACAGTAATGATGAGGGAGACCCAGTACTTC	CASSPGTVMMRETQYF
NA	TRBV5-5	TRBJ1-1	many	TGTGCCAGCAATTACAGGGAGTTGGGCACTGAAGCTTTCTTT	CASNYRELGTEAFF
NA	TRBV20-1	TRBJ1-6	few	TGCAGTGCCCCCGACAGGAGAAGTCATTCACCCCTCCACTTT	CSAPDRRSHSPLHF
NA	TRBV11-3	TRBJ2-5	NA	TGTGCCAGCAGCTTAAAAGGCGGGCCCGCAGAGACCCAGTACTTC	CASSLKGGPAETQYF
TRBD2	TRBV25-1	TRBJ2-3	few	TGTGCCAGCAGTTTACGTAGCGGGGGCACAGATACGCAGTATTTT	CASSLRSGGTDTQYF
NA	TRBV12-3/TRBV12-4	TRBJ1-2	few	TGTGCCAGCAGTTTGAGGAATAACTATGGCTACACCTTC	CASSLRNNYGYTF
NA	TRBV18	TRBJ1-3	NA	TGTGCCAGCTCACCACCATCCCTACAGGGAAGCTCTGGAAACACCATATATTTT	CASSPPSLQGSSGNTIYF
TRBD2	TRBV20-1	TRBJ2-1	NA	TGCAGTGCTAGAGGTCGCGGGGGGTCCTACAATGAGCAGTTCTTC	CSARGRGGSYNEQFF
NA	TRBV2	TRBJ2-5	NA	TGTGCCAGCAGTCTCGGGGGCGAAGAAGAGACCCAGTACTTC	CASSLGGEEETQYF
NA	TRBV7-6	TRBJ2-5	many	TGTGCCAGCAGCGTGCTTCCCCAAGAGACCCAGTACTTC	CASSVLPQETQYF